A single sample is the source of the 15 T cell receptor beta chains below, sequenced in a study of blood T cell repertoires in COVID-19. Assay used: immunoSEQ multiplex PCR; TCRdb lists only in-frame clones, some missing. There are about 150,000 clones in the sample; roughly 72% occur only once, and around 3.5% lies in the top ten. Source material: peripheral blood. The receptor set was obtained from an elderly woman with acute or convalescent COVID-19.

This chain connects TRBV14 to TRBJ1-3; D is perhaps TRBD1 (5 bases). Germline V gene sequence: CDR1 SGHDN, CDR2 FVKESK. The CDR3 has 13 residues. V lost 2 bases to trimming and J lost 4 bases, with 6 bases between them. CDR3 residues: CASSQPGGNTIYF. The CDR3 DNA is TGTGCCAGCAGCCAACCAGGGGGAAACACCATATATTTT.

The chain uses TRBV19 and TRBJ1-2; 10 bases line up with TRBD1. CDR1 LNHDA and CDR2 SQIVND come from the germline V gene (reference sequence). V gave up 7 bases and J gave up 6 bases; unmatched junction bases: 11. This CDR3 is built from 15 residues. The CDR3 region has the DNA TGTGCCAGTACCCCGACAGGGGGCAGGAGTCATGGCTACACCTTC. Encoded protein: CASTPTGGRSHGYTF.

The chain employs TRBV10-3 and TRBJ1-5; the D is unclear. The length of the CDR3 is 12 residues. CDR1 is ENHRY and CDR2 is SYGVKD in the germline V gene. Trimming took off 5 bases at V and 5 bases at J, with 7 bases between the two ends. CDR3 sequence: CAISHRDQPQHF. The CDR3 bases are TGTGCCATCAGTCATCGGGATCAGCCCCAGCATTTT.

The chain links TRBV6-2 or TRBV6-3 to TRBJ1-3; D gene ambiguous. V lost 6 bases, J lost 2 bases, and 8 bases lay in between. This CDR3 is 13 amino acids long. CDR1 is MNHEY and CDR2 is SVGEGT in the germline V gene. The CDR3 DNA sequence: TGTGCCAGCAGCCCTCCTACTGGAAACACCATATATTTT. This gives the protein CASSPPTGNTIYF.

J is TRBJ1-6 and V is TRBV18; D is perhaps TRBD1 (5 bases). The length of the CDR3 is 16 residues. CDR1 and CDR2 (germline): KGHSH, LQKENI. V lost 2 bases and J 8 bases, leaving 16 bases between the germline ends. This chain's CDR3 is CASSPAASGKDSPLHF. As DNA, the CDR3 is TGTGCCAGCTCACCAGCGGCGTCAGGGAAAGATTCACCCCTCCACTTT.

There are a few counts of this clone. A read error may produce the germline difference seen at one junction end. The chain couples TRBV24-1 to TRBJ1-3; 8 nucleotides match TRBD1. CDR1 is KGHDR and CDR2 is SFDVKD in the germline V gene. The length of the CDR3 is 16 residues. This CDR3 reads CATSDLRAGGNGREDF. For the CDR3, the DNA is TGTGCCACCAGTGATTTGCGGGCAGGGGGCAATGGCCGGGAGGATTTT.

This clone was detected only a few times. The chain carries TRBV9 and TRBJ2-7; D not resolved. CDR1 and CDR2 (germline): SGDLS, YYNGEE. The CDR3 has 10 amino acids. Trimming pared 7 bases from V and 2 bases from J, leaving 4 bases between. The CDR3 is CASLAYEQYF. CDR3 nucleotides: TGTGCCAGCCTCGCCTACGAGCAGTACTTC. Looking up the rest from reference TRBV9 and TRBJ2-7 gives the full variable domain: DSGVTQTPKHLITATGQRVTLRCSPRSGDLSVYWYQQSLDQGLQFLIQYYNGEERAKGNILERFSAQQFPDLHSELNLSSLELGDSALYFCASLAYEQYFGPGTRLTVT.

This clone showed up just a few times. The rearrangement uses TRBV6-5 and TRBJ2-5; TRBD1 agrees at 12 bases. The V and J ends lost 7 bases and 5 bases, in that order; junction bases with no gene match: 8. This CDR3 has 15 residues. CDR1 is MNHEY and CDR2 is SVGAGI in the germline V gene. CDR3 sequence: CASIPPGTGGETQYF. CDR3 coding DNA: TGTGCCAGCATACCGCCCGGGACAGGGGGCGAGACCCAGTACTTC.

The chain links TRBV9 to TRBJ2-2, with TRBD2 as a possible D gene (6 bases). The germline V gene has CDR1 SGDLS and CDR2 YYNGEE. V gave up 4 bases and J gave up 1 base, with 8 bases separating them. This CDR3 comprises 14 residues. The CDR3 DNA follows: TGTGCCAGCAGCCAGGGAGGGAACACCGGGGAGCTGTTTTTT. It specifies CASSQGGNTGELFF.

The rearrangement links TRBV6-5 to TRBJ2-5, with D perhaps TRBD1 (5 bases). The ends were cut back, 7 bases at V and 5 bases at J, with 20 bases in the middle. This CDR3 spans 15 amino acids. CDR1 and CDR2 from the germline V gene are MNHEY and SVGAGI. DNA of the CDR3: TGTGCCAGCATTTCCCAGGGCGGATCTGGGGAGACCCAGTACTTC. Amino acids: CASISQGGSGETQYF.

The V and J genes are TRBV5-6 and TRBJ2-2, with D perhaps TRBD2 (5 bases). The CDR3 sequence is 14 residues long. Germline values: CDR1 SGHDT, CDR2 YYEEEE. V lost 1 base, J lost 4 bases, and 8 bases lay in between. CDR3 residues: CASSLWAGTGELFF. The CDR3 DNA reads as TGTGCCAGCAGCTTGTGGGCGGGCACCGGGGAGCTGTTTTTT.

The rearrangement uses TRBV6-4 and TRBJ2-1; D possibly corresponds to TRBD1 (7 bases). V lost 8 bases and J 7 bases, leaving 18 bases between the germline ends. Germline CDR1 and CDR2: MRHNA and SNTAGT. The CDR3 extends over 14 amino acids. The CDR3: CASQGEAGGNEQFF. CDR3 coding DNA: TGTGCCAGCCAAGGGGAGGCAGGGGGGAATGAGCAGTTCTTC.

This clone was picked up a small number of times. This sequence joins TRBV29-1 and TRBJ1-1, with 7 bases aligning to TRBD1. V was pared by 7 bases and J by 1 base, with 6 bases of the junction left unmatched. Germline V gene data show CDR1 as SQVTM and CDR2 as ANQGSEA. The CDR3 totals 13 residues. CDR3 residues: CSAVGQPNTEAFF. CDR3 in DNA: TGCAGCGCTGTGGGACAGCCGAACACTGAAGCTTTCTTT. Filled out from reference TRBV29-1 and TRBJ1-1, the complete variable domain reads SAVISQKPSRDICQRGTSLTIQCQVDSQVTMMFWYRQQPGQSLTLIATANQGSEATYESGFVIDKFPISRPNLTFSTLTVSNMSPEDSSIYLCSAVGQPNTEAFFGQGTRLTVV.

This rearrangement joins TRBV5-6 to TRBJ2-1; TRBD2 might be the D (5 bases). Germline CDR1 reads SGHDT; CDR2 reads YYEEEE. V was shortened by 4 bases and J by 5 bases, with 19 bases between the two germline ends. The CDR3 runs to 16 residues. CDR3 region: CASSRVGLSGNNEQFF. CDR3 nucleotides: TGTGCCAGCAGCCGGGTAGGTCTTTCGGGGAACAATGAGCAGTTCTTC. Drawing the rest from reference TRBV5-6 and TRBJ2-1, the complete variable domain is DAGVTQSPTHLIKTRGQQVTLRCSPKSGHDTVSWYQQALGQGPQFIFQYYEEEERQRGNFPDRFSGHQFPNYSSELNVNALLLGDSALYLCASSRVGLSGNNEQFFGPGTRLTVL.

This clone was counted at least ten times. V and J are TRBV11-2 and TRBJ2-7, with 9 positions matching TRBD2. This CDR3 has 16 residues. Germline CDR1 and CDR2: SGHAT and FQNNGV. V lost 1 base to trimming and J lost 6 bases; unmatched junction nucleotides: 10. CDR3 DNA: TGTGCCAGCAGCTTAGGTCCCCCTAGCGGGAACGGCGAGCAGTACTTC. Translating gives CASSLGPPSGNGEQYF.